This paragraph covers one T cell receptor beta chain sequence. Its antigen specificity is not known. The input lacks base qualities; no much larger clone sits a single base away. V was cut back by 0 bases and J by 4 bases, leaving a gap of 24 bases between them. The germline V gene supplies CDR1 LGHNA and CDR2 YSLEER. Measured from the cysteine to the phenylalanine, the CDR3 is 19 residues long. The only DNA kept is the CDR3, 57 bases in frame from the first base. TCRbeta CDR3 regions were amplified from genomic DNA using the immunoSEQ Assay, a bias-controlled multiplex PCR. Per the source publication's procedure: Within the assay, amplification of reference gene primers was used to estimate how many nucleated cells each sample contained. To quantify the absolute abundance of each unique TCRbeta CDR3 rearrangement, sequence reads were collapsed and filtered. Productive Simpson clonality was computed per sample as the square root of Simpson's diversity index over productive rearrangements. The immuneACCESS repertoire file appears here via TCRdb, limited to in-frame rearrangements. These files lack a portion of the clones; in checked studies, under half of the deficit traces to unresolved V genes, and the cause of the others is not known. That table furnishes V, J and clone size, whereas the DNA furnished D and trimming. The sample table holds about 58,000 clones, of which about 78% were seen once. The top ten hold around 5% of the sample.

This record belongs to a study of blood T cell repertoires in COVID-19 (dated by TCRdb to between 2020 and 2021). Some background on the complete study: Samples from collaborators originated in the United States, Italy and Spain and spanned both the acute and convalescent phases of COVID-19. The prospective study material was composed of cDNA or gDNA derived from T cells, B-cell-depleted T cells, or PBMCs. Subjects who had been exposed to COVID-19, were actively infected with it, or had recovered from it provided the deeply sampled blood TCRbeta repertoires that made up the dataset. The repertoires were released in a freely available public database meant as a resource for research on the immune response to SARS-CoV-2. Samples were obtained from the ongoing ImmuneRACE study (first 160 participants) and from over 1,000 subjects provided by 6 global collaborators. Sample metadata almost always included a de-identified subject ID, COVID-19 status, age in years and sex. HLA class I and class II types, where available, came from metadata supplied by the sample provider rather than from assay-based typing. The research as a whole found: The quantity of clinical and demographic metadata differed by source and by participant and was supplied without curation.

Each collaborating institution followed its own protocols to collect whole blood in K2EDTA tubes. For TCRbeta analysis, collaborators shipped samples as frozen whole blood, isolated PBMCs, or DNA extracted from either of those sample types. Specimen: peripheral blood. The TCR sequence derives from a human donor in a cohort sampled during active COVID-19. The V gene is TRBV4-3 and the J gene is TRBJ1-2; too little of a D gene remains to name it. DNA sequence: TGCGCCAGCAGCCAAGATTCTTTGGCCAGAGGATCCTTCGTCTATGGCTACACCTTC. The translation is CASSQDSLARGSFVYGYTF.